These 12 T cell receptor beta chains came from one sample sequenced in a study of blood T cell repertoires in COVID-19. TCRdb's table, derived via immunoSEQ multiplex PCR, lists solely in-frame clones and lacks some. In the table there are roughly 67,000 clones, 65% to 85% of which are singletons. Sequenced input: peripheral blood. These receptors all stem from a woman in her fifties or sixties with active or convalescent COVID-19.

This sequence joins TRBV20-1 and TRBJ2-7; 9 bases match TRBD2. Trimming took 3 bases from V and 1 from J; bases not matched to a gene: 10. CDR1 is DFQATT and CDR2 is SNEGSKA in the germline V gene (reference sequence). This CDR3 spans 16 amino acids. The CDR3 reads CSASDSGRQDSYEQYF. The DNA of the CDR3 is TGCAGTGCTAGTGATAGCGGGAGACAGGATTCCTACGAGCAGTACTTC.

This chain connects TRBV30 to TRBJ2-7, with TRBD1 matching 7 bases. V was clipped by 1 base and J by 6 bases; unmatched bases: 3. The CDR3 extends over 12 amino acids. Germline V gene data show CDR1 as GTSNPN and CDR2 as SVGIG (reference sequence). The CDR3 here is CAWSGQGSEQYF. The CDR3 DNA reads TGTGCCTGGAGTGGACAGGGATCCGAGCAGTACTTC.

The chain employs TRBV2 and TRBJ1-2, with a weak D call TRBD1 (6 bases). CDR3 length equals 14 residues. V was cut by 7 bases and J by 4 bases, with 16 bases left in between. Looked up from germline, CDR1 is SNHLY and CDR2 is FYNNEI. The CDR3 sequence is CASIDRSPIYGYTF. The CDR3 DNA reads TGTGCCAGCATTGACAGGTCTCCTATCTATGGCTACACCTTC. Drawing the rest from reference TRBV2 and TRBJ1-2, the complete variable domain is EPEVTQTPSHQVTQMGQEVILRCVPISNHLYFYWYRQILGQKVEFLVSFYNNEISEKSEIFDDQFSVERPDGSNFTLKIRSTKLEDSAMYFCASIDRSPIYGYTFGSGTRLTVV.

CDR3 amino acids: CASSNTGFNQPQHF. The CDR3 DNA sequence: TGTGCCAGTAGTAACACAGGGTTCAATCAGCCCCAGCATTTT. The chain is built from TRBV19 and TRBJ1-5; TRBD1 is a possible D gene (6 bases). V lost 4 bases, J lost 3 bases, and 10 bases lay in between. The germline CDR1 and CDR2 sequences are LNHDA and SQIVND (reference sequence). The CDR3 loop spans 14 amino acids.

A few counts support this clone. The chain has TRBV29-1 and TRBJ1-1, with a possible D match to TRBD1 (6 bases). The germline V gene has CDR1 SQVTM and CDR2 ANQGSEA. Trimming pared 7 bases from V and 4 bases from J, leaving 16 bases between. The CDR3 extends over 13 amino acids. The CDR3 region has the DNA TGCAGCGGATACACAGGGTCCCCCACTGAAGCTTTCTTT. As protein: CSGYTGSPTEAFF.

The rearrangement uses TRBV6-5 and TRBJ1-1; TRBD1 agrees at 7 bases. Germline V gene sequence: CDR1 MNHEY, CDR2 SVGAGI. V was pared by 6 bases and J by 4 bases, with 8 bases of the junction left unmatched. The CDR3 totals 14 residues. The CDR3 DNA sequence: TGTGCCAGCAGGGCCCCACAGGGGACCACTGAAGCTTTCTTT. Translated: CASRAPQGTTEAFF.

This chain's CDR3 is CASSPSSGYNEQFF. The CDR3 region has the DNA TGTGCCAGCAGCCCCTCTTCAGGGTACAATGAGCAGTTCTTC. J is TRBJ2-1 and V is TRBV9; perhaps TRBD1 as D (5 bases). This CDR3 spans 14 amino acids. V was trimmed by 4 bases and J by 4 bases, leaving 12 bases between them. CDR1 and CDR2 from the germline V gene are SGDLS and YYNGEE.

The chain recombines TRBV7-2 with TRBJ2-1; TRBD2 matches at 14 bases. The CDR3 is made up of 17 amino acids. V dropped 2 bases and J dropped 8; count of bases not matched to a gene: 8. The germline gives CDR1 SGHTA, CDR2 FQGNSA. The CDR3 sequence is CASSLIGTSGSLYEQFF. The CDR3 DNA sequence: TGTGCCAGCAGCTTAATTGGGACTAGCGGGAGTTTGTATGAGCAGTTCTTC. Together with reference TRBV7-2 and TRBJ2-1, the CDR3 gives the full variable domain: GAGVSQSPSNKVTEKGKDVELRCDPISGHTALYWYRQSLGQGLEFLIYFQGNSAPDKSGLPSDRFSAERTGGSVSTLTIQRTQQEDSAVYLCASSLIGTSGSLYEQFFGPGTRLTVL.

This chain's CDR3 is CASSPNEQTGPYGYTF. The CDR3 bases are TGTGCCAGCAGCCCTAATGAGCAGACAGGACCCTATGGCTACACCTTC. The rearrangement joins TRBV27 to TRBJ1-2; tentatively, D is TRBD1 (6 bases). The CDR3 loop spans 16 amino acids. The ends were cut back, 6 bases at V and 4 bases at J, with 21 bases in the middle. Per germline, CDR1 MNHEY and CDR2 SMNVEV (reference sequence).

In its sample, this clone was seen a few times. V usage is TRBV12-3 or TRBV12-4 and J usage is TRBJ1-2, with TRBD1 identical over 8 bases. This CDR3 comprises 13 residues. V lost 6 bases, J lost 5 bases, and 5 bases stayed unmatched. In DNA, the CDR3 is TGTGCCAGCAGCGATGACAGGGGTTATGGCTACACCTTC. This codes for CASSDDRGYGYTF.

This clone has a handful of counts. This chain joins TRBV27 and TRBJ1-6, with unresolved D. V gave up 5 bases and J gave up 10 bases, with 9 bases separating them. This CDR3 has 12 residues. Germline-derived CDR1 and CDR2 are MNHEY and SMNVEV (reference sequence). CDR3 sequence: CASSHPESPLHF. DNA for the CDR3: TGTGCCAGCAGTCACCCGGAGTCACCCCTCCACTTT.

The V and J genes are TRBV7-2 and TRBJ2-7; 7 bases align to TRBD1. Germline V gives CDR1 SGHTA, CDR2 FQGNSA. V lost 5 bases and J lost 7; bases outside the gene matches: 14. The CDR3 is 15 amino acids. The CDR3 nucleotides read TGTGCCAGCAGCCCCCTGGGCAGGGGGTTTGGTGAGCAGTACTTC. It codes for CASSPLGRGFGEQYF. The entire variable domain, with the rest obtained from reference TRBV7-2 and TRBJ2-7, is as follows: GAGVSQSPSNKVTEKGKDVELRCDPISGHTALYWYRQSLGQGLEFLIYFQGNSAPDKSGLPSDRFSAERTGGSVSTLTIQRTQQEDSAVYLCASSPLGRGFGEQYFGPGTRLTVT.